Listed here is a single T cell receptor beta chain. Using immunoSEQ multiplex PCR, the repertoire was profiled, and TCRdb retains in-frame clones only, with some absent. Among roughly 81,000 clones listed, 84% were seen once. The sample is drawn from a study of control samples from healthy donors and cancer patients. Germline loops: CDR1 MDHEN, CDR2 SYDVKM. Trimming removed 8 bases at V and 11 bases at J, with 21 bases between. This CDR3 has 13 residues. The sequencing input was PBMCs. This receptor was identified in a man in his 60s with head and neck cancer. V is TRBV28 and J is TRBJ1-1; no clear D. In DNA, the CDR3 is TGTGCCAGCTACGAATGGGAACTAAGGCGCGCTTTCTTT. Protein: CASYEWELRRAFF.